These 24 T cell receptor beta chains originate from one sample sequenced in a study of T-cell reconstitution after alpha-beta-depleted transplantation in children. Researchers prepared the TCRbeta library using unique molecular identifiers, the study reports. TCRdb reprocessed the PCR reads via MiXCR and lists one record per CDR3 protein. The repertoire holds approximately 390,000 distinct CDR3 sequences, with roughly 10% as singletons. The sample consisted of PBMCs from the stem cell graft donor, taken from the stem cell graft. The receptors shown here come from a human donor who donated a stem cell graft to a child with acute myeloid leukemia.

This clonotype has at least ten counts. This chain connects TRBV20-1 to TRBJ2-5; maybe TRBD1 (6 bases). The CDR3 is 16 residues long. V dropped 7 bases and J dropped 5 bases, with 26 bases sitting between them. Germline V CDR1 and CDR2: DFQATT, SNEGSKA (reference sequence). The CDR3 region is CSVKDSLVTDLETQYF. The CDR3 DNA sequence: TGCAGTGTCAAGGACAGCCTCGTAACCGATCTCGAGACCCAGTACTTC.

The chain combines TRBV3-1 with TRBJ2-7, with D perhaps matching TRBD1 (6 bases). Trimming stripped 1 base from V and 1 base from J, with 14 bases between. This CDR3 region has 16 residues. Germline V gene sequence: CDR1 LGHDT, CDR2 YNNKEL (reference sequence). Here the CDR3 DNA reads TGTGCCAGCAGCCAAGTCACAGGGATCCCATCCTACGAGCAGTACTTC. It specifies CASSQVTGIPSYEQYF.

Many counts were recorded for this clonotype. The chain couples TRBV29-1 to TRBJ2-5, with 7 bases lining up with TRBD1. The trim removed 2 bases at V and 2 bases at J, leaving 5 bases unmatched. The length of the CDR3 is 14 residues. Germline V gene sequence: CDR1 SQVTM, CDR2 ANQGSEA. CDR3 loop: CSVEFAGGQETQYF. The CDR3 DNA follows: TGCAGCGTTGAATTCGCAGGGGGTCAAGAGACCCAGTACTTC.

This clonotype was seen many times. The CDR3 nucleotides read TGTGCCAGCGTCCGGGACAGGGAGTCCTCTGAAGCTTTCTTT. Its protein is CASVRDRESSEAFF. The V gene is TRBV3-1, the J gene TRBJ1-1; TRBD1 agrees at 9 bases. The CDR3 length is 14 residues. In germline, CDR1 is LGHDT, CDR2 YNNKEL (reference sequence). V lost 8 bases and J lost 6; bases outside the gene matches: 10.

CDR3 amino acids: CAWSVGLGGTYEQYF. CDR3 nucleotide sequence: TGTGCCTGGAGTGTTGGACTAGGGGGGACCTACGAGCAGTACTTC. The genes are TRBV30 and TRBJ2-7, with TRBD2 as a possible D gene (7 bases). The CDR3 contains 15 residues. The germline V gene has CDR1 GTSNPN and CDR2 SVGIG (reference sequence). The germline V and J ends were trimmed by 0 bases and 2 bases, with 14 bases remaining between them.

This clonotype was observed a handful of times. V usage is TRBV27 and J usage is TRBJ1-1; 9 nucleotides line up with TRBD1. Per the germline V gene, CDR1 is MNHEY and CDR2 is SMNVEV (reference sequence). Germline trimming cut 6 bases from V and 11 bases from J; bases unmatched to any gene: 10. CDR3 length: 13 residues. In DNA form, the CDR3 reads TGTGCCAGCAGCGACCTCGGACAGGGGAAGGCTTTCTTT. Translated, it gives CASSDLGQGKAFF.

The V call is TRBV21-1, the J call TRBJ2-7; the table's D gene call, TRBD2, was not cross checked with the DNA. TRBV21-1 is a pseudogene locus. There are 15 residues in the CDR3. Here the CDR3 DNA reads TGTGCCAGTGCACGGAAGGGATCGTCTGATTACGAGCAGTACGTC. Protein: CASARKGSSDYEQYV.

For this clonotype: A much larger clone lies a single base off, so this may be a read error. This chain joins TRBV4-3 and TRBJ1-2; TRBD1 matches at 8 bases. Germline V gene data show CDR1 as LGHNA and CDR2 as YSLEER. The CDR3 consists of 16 residues. The J segment lost 8 bases and the V segment lost 0 bases, leaving 11 bases of the junction unmatched. Written as DNA, the CDR3 is TGCGCCAGCAGCCAAGAGCCGGGACAGGTTTTGGGAGGCTACACCTTC. It encodes CASSQEPGQVLGGYTF.

In its sample, this clonotype was seen a few times. The V call is TRBV29-1, the J call TRBJ2-1; TRBD1 might be the D (5 bases). Germline V CDR1 and CDR2: SQVTM, ANQGSEA. The length of the CDR3 is 15 residues. V was pared by 3 bases and J by 3 bases, with 15 bases between. The chain's CDR3 is CSVDGLQGIYNEQFF. Written as DNA, the CDR3 is TGCAGCGTTGATGGCCTGCAGGGTATCTACAATGAGCAGTTCTTC.

In its sample, this clonotype was seen a few times. This chain links TRBV2 with TRBJ2-7; TRBD2 is a possible D gene (6 bases). CDR3 length: 15 residues. Trimming pared 6 bases from V and 4 bases from J, leaving 19 bases between. Germline CDR1 and CDR2: SNHLY and FYNNEI. The CDR3 loop is CASSPGGPAWYEQYV. The CDR3 DNA sequence: TGTGCCAGCAGCCCCGGGGGACCCGCGTGGTACGAGCAGTACGTC.

The V call is TRBV4-1, the J call TRBJ2-5, with 11 bases matching TRBD2. Per germline, CDR1 MGHRA and CDR2 YSYEKL. The CDR3 has 16 amino acids. The trim removed 4 bases at V and 5 bases at J, leaving 9 bases unmatched. The CDR3 DNA reads as TGCGCCAGCAGCCGCCAGACTAGCGGGAAGGCTGAGACCCAGTACTTC. This codes for CASSRQTSGKAETQYF.

The sample holds many counts of this clonotype. The chain links TRBV5-1 to TRBJ2-2, with 12 bases aligning to TRBD2. V shed 4 bases, J shed 6 bases, and the junction held 7 bases outside the gene matches. Germline-derived CDR1 and CDR2 are SGHRS and YFSETQ. CDR3 length: 16 residues. The chain's CDR3 is CASSAPSGRAAGELFF. CDR3 in DNA: TGCGCCAGCAGCGCCCCTAGCGGGAGGGCCGCCGGGGAGCTGTTTTTT.

This clonotype was seen at least ten times. The chain combines TRBV7-8 with TRBJ1-5; D remains ambiguous. The CDR3 has 13 amino acids. Per germline, CDR1 SGHVS and CDR2 FQNEAQ. Trimming removed 4 bases at V and 3 bases at J, with 7 bases between. The CDR3 is CASSSAFNQPQHF. CDR3 sequence (DNA): TGTGCCAGCAGCTCCGCCTTCAATCAGCCCCAGCATTTT.

This clonotype was seen many times. V gene TRBV7-6 combines with J gene TRBJ2-1; no clear D gene. The CDR3 totals 16 residues. Trimming shortened V by 1 base and J by 5 bases, and 15 bases separated the two germline ends. The germline V gene has CDR1 SGHVS and CDR2 FNYEAQ. The CDR3 loop is CASSLVTGLGNNEQFF. DNA of the CDR3: TGTGCCAGCAGCTTAGTGACGGGCCTTGGGAACAATGAGCAGTTCTTC.

This clonotype was detected ten times or more. This chain connects TRBV7-3 to TRBJ1-1; D ambiguous. V shed 5 bases and J shed 2 bases, with 12 bases lying between them. CDR1 and CDR2 (germline): SGHTA, FQGTGA. The CDR3 has 14 amino acids. This CDR3 reads CASSPGSLNTEAFF. The CDR3 bases are TGTGCCAGCAGCCCCGGGAGCTTAAACACTGAAGCTTTCTTT.

The gene calls are TRBV3-1 and TRBJ1-2; D might be TRBD1 (5 bases). The CDR3 length is 14 residues. Per germline, CDR1 LGHDT and CDR2 YNNKEL (reference sequence). The V end was cut by 2 bases, the J end by 3 bases, with 10 bases between. The CDR3 DNA sequence: TGTGCCAGCAGCCAACCTGGGACCTACTATGGCTACACCTTC. Its protein product is CASSQPGTYYGYTF.

As for this clonotype: The junction shows a germline mismatch at one end, possibly a read error. The chain recombines TRBV9 with TRBJ2-2; D not resolved. Germline CDR1 SGDLS, CDR2 YYNGEE. The CDR3 has 13 amino acids. The chain's CDR3 is CAGSVGMAGELFF. As DNA, the CDR3 is TGTGCCGGCAGCGTAGGCATGGCCGGGGAGCTGTTTTTT.

In this sample, this clonotype turned up a few times. This chain uses TRBV14 with TRBJ1-1, with 8 nucleotides matching TRBD1. Germline loops: CDR1 SGHDN, CDR2 FVKESK. This CDR3 contains 16 residues. Trimming took 3 bases from V and 0 from J; bases not matched to a gene: 6. The CDR3 here is CASSHRTGTMNTEAFF. The CDR3 nucleotides read TGTGCCAGCAGCCACAGGACAGGGACCATGAACACTGAAGCTTTCTTT.

Remarks on this clonotype: A clone one base away is much larger, so this may be a read error. The chain links TRBV20-1 to TRBJ1-4; 8 nucleotides agree with TRBD1. The germline V gene has CDR1 DFQATT and CDR2 SNEGSKA (reference sequence). This CDR3 contains 14 residues. The ends lost 3 bases at V and 10 bases at J; junction bases unmatched: 10. CDR3 DNA: TGCAGTGCTAGTCTACAGGGGGGTTTCGGAAAACTGTTTTTT. Protein sequence: CSASLQGGFGKLFF.

The chain carries TRBV7-8 and TRBJ2-1; no reliable D call. V shed 0 bases and J shed 1 base, with 10 bases lying between them. The CDR3 runs 16 residues. The germline gives CDR1 SGHVS, CDR2 FQNEAQ. CDR3 in amino acids: CASSLARKVSYNEQFF. In nucleotides, the CDR3 is TGTGCCAGCAGCTTAGCCCGGAAGGTTTCCTACAATGAGCAGTTCTTC.

This clonotype has a handful of counts. This chain uses TRBV5-1 with TRBJ2-2; D gene ambiguous. Trimming stripped 7 bases from V and 4 bases from J, with 8 bases between. Germline V gives CDR1 SGHRS, CDR2 YFSETQ. The CDR3 is 12 amino acids. The CDR3 sequence is CASWGSTGELFF. CDR3 nucleotides: TGCGCCAGCTGGGGTAGCACCGGGGAGCTGTTTTTT. Supplemented by reference TRBV5-1 and TRBJ2-2, the full variable domain reads KAGVTQTPRYLIKTRGQQVTLSCSPISGHRSVSWYQQTPGQGLQFLFEYFSETQRNKGNFPGRFSGRQFSNSRSEMNVSTLELGDSALYLCASWGSTGELFFGEGSRLTVL.

This clonotype was recorded at least ten times. The J gene is TRBJ1-4, the V gene TRBV5-1; no clear D. V lost 4 bases to trimming and J lost 5 bases, with 18 bases between them. Germline V gene sequence: CDR1 SGHRS, CDR2 YFSETQ. The CDR3 runs to 16 residues. CDR3 protein: CASSPWNPLGNEKLFF. CDR3 bases: TGCGCCAGCAGCCCCTGGAATCCATTAGGGAATGAAAAACTGTTTTTT.

This clonotype has ten or more counts. The chain employs TRBV15 and TRBJ1-2; TRBD1 might be the D (6 bases). The CDR3 has 15 residues. The germline V gene encodes CDR1 LNHNV and CDR2 YYDKDF (reference sequence). V gave up 1 base and J gave up 2 bases, with 11 bases separating them. Written as DNA, the CDR3 is TGTGCCACCAGCAGAGGGGGGCTTGGGAACTATGGCTACACCTTC. It codes for CATSRGGLGNYGYTF.

This clonotype came up many times. V is TRBV20-1 and J is TRBJ2-3, with 9 nucleotides matching TRBD2. Germline values: CDR1 DFQATT, CDR2 SNEGSKA (reference sequence). V lost 1 base, J lost 1 base, and 3 bases stayed unmatched. The CDR3 extends over 15 amino acids. The CDR3 reads CSARVASGGTDTQYF. The CDR3 region has the DNA TGCAGTGCTAGAGTGGCTAGCGGGGGCACAGATACGCAGTATTTT.